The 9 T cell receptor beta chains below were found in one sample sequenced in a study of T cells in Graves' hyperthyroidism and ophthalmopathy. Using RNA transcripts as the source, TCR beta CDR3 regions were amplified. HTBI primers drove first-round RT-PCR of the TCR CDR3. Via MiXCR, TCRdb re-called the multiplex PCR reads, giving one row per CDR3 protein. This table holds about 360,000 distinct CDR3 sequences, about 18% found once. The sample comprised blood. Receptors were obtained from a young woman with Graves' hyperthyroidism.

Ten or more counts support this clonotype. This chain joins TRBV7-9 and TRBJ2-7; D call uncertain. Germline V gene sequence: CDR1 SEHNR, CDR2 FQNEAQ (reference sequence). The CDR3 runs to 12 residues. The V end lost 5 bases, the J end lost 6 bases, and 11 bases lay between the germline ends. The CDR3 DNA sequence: TGTGCCAGCAGCCGAGAAGGTTCCGAGCAGTACTTC. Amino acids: CASSREGSEQYF.

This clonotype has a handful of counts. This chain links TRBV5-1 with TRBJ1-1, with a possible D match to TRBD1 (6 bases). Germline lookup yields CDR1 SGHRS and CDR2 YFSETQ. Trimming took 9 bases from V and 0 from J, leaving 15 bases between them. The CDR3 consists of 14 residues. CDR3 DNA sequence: TGCGCCACCACCCTGGACAGCCTGAACACTGAAGCTTTCTTT. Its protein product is CATTLDSLNTEAFF.

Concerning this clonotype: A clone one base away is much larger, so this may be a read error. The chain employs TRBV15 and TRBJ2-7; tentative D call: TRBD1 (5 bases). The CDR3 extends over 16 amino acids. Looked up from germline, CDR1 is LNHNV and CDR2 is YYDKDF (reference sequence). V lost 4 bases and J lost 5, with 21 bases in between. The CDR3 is CATSIRAAQGYHEQYF. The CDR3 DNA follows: TGTGCCACCAGCATAAGGGCAGCCCAGGGCTACCACGAGCAGTACTTC. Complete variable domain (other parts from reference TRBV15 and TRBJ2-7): DAMVIQNPRYQVTQFGKPVTLSCSQTLNHNVMYWYQQKSSQAPKLLFHYYDKDFNNEADTPDNFQSRRPNTSFCFLDIRSPGLGDTAMYLCATSIRAAQGYHEQYFGPGTRLTVT.

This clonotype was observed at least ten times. This CDR3 is CSAPGAAGDVYEQYF. The CDR3 DNA is TGCAGTGCGCCCGGGGCGGCGGGGGATGTCTACGAGCAGTACTTC. V and J are TRBV20-1 and TRBJ2-7; 7 bases align to TRBD2. CDR1 is DFQATT and CDR2 is SNEGSKA in the germline V gene (reference sequence). CDR3 size: 15 residues. J gave up 3 bases and V 6 bases, and 14 bases lay outside the gene matches.

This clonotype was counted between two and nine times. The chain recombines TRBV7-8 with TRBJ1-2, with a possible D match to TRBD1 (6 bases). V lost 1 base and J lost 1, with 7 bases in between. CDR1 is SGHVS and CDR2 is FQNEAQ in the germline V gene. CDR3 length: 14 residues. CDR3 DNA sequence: TGTGCCAGCAGCTTAGGGGGGCTTAACTATGGCTACACCTTC. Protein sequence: CASSLGGLNYGYTF.

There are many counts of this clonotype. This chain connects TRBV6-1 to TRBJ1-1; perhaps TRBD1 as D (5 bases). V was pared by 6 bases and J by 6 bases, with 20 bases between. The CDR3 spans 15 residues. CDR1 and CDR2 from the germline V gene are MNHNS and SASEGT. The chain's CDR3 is CASRPGRYRTSEAFF. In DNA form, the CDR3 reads TGTGCCAGCAGGCCCGGACGGTACAGGACTTCTGAAGCTTTCTTT.

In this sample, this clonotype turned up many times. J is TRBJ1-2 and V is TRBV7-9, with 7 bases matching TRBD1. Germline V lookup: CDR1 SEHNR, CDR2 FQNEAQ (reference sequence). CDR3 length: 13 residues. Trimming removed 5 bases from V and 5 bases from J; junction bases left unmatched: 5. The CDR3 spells CASSETGVYGYTF. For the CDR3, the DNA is TGTGCCAGCAGCGAAACAGGGGTGTATGGCTACACCTTC.

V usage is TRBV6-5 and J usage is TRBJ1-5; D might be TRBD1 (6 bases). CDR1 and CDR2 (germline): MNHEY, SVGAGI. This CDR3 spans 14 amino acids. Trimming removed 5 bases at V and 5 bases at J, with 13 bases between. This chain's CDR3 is CASSTDRFHQPQHF. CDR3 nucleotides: TGTGCCAGCAGTACCGACAGGTTTCATCAGCCCCAGCATTTT.

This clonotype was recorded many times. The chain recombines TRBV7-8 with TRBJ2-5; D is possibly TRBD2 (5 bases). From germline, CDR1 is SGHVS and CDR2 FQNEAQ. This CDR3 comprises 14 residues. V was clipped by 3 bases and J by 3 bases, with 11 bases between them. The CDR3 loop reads CASSFWLAKETQYF. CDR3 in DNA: TGTGCCAGCAGCTTCTGGCTAGCCAAAGAGACCCAGTACTTC.